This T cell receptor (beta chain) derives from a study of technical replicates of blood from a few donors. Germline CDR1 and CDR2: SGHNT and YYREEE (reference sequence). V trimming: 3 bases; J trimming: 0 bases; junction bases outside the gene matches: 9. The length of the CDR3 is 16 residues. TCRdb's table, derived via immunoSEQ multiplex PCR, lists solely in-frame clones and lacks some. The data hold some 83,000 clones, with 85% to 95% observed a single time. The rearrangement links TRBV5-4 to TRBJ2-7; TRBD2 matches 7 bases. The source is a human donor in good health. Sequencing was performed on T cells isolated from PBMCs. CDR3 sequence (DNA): TGTGCCAGCAGCTCCCTAGCGGTGGGGACCTCCTACGAGCAGTACTTC. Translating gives CASSSLAVGTSYEQYF.